The clone carrying this TCR beta chain was counted only a few times. This sample is part of a study of tumor-infiltrating lymphocytes in primary liver carcinoma. RNA was extracted from whole blood without cell sorting, alongside germline DNA. Trimming left V 2 bases short and J 3 bases short, with 9 bases between. The length of the CDR3 is 14 residues. The germline CDR1 and CDR2 sequences are SGHRS and YFSETQ. Total RNA amounting to 500 ng was the source from which TCR beta cDNA was made with a constant-region primer. Researchers made the TCR beta libraries by running three nested multiplex PCR rounds with slightly modified ARM-PCR. TRBV1-TRBV30 forward primers paired with a C-beta reverse primer drove the first two PCR rounds, about 11 cycles each. TCRdb itself ran the multiplex PCR reads through MiXCR, one entry per CDR3 protein. The data contain around 210,000 distinct CDR3 sequences, roughly two thirds of them seen just once; the ten biggest clones take up approximately 6.6%.

The sequence was obtained from a woman aged 55-70 years with primary liver carcinoma and hepatitis B virus infection. The rearrangement joins TRBV5-1 to TRBJ2-1; unclear D gene. Material for sequencing was peripheral blood. For the CDR3, the DNA is TGCGCCAGCAGCTTTACCCTAGGCTACAATGAGCAGTTCTTC. This encodes CASSFTLGYNEQFF.